The present T cell receptor beta chain was sequenced within a study of T-cell reconstitution after alpha-beta-depleted transplantation in children. The V gene's germline CDR1 is DFQATT and CDR2 SNEGSKA (reference sequence). Trimming stripped 3 bases from V and 4 bases from J, with 15 bases between. This CDR3 comprises 14 residues. TCRbeta library construction was performed incorporating unique molecular identifiers. MiXCR was run by TCRdb on the PCR reads, yielding one entry per CDR3 protein. This sample has roughly 170,000 distinct CDR3 sequences, with about 6.8% found just once. This clonotype was observed many times.

Specimen: PBMCs from the stem cell graft donor, collected from the stem cell graft. This sequence was found in a human donor who donated a stem cell graft to a child with Wiskott-Aldrich syndrome. The V and J genes are TRBV20-1 and TRBJ2-5; possibly TRBD2 for D (6 bases). The chain's CDR3 is CSASSGGGGETQYF. CDR3 nucleotides: TGCAGTGCTAGTTCCGGGGGTGGGGGAGAGACCCAGTACTTC.